This T cell receptor (beta chain) was sequenced during a study of cytomegalovirus exposure and HLA in healthy donors. Study-wide findings and caveats: The presence/absence work took it that sequencing depth was about the same across donors. In a later analysis, HLA-associated TCR beta chains were more clonally expanded than equally common others.

The primer mix had 60 Vbeta and 13 Jbeta primers. Sequencing used immunoSEQ multiplex PCR; TCRdb keeps in-frame clones, though not all of them. The table shows about 130,000 clones, with roughly 74% occurring only once. Germline loops: CDR1 KGHSH, CDR2 LQKENI. J gave up 1 base and V 4 bases, and 14 bases lay outside the gene matches. This CDR3 spans 19 amino acids. For this clone: Its matching antigen is unknown.

This receptor was identified in a woman aged 50 to 60 in good health and CMV-seropositive. The source material was PBMCs. The V call is TRBV18, the J call TRBJ2-3, with TRBD1 identical over 10 bases. This CDR3 reads CASSLKAGSGTGGTDTQYF. The CDR3 DNA sequence: TGTGCCAGCTCACTTAAGGCGGGATCCGGGACAGGGGGCACAGATACGCAGTATTTT. Variable domain in full (rest from reference TRBV18 and TRBJ2-3): NAGVMQNPRHLVRRRGQEARLRCSPMKGHSHVYWYRQLPEEGLKFMVYLQKENIIDESGMPKERFSAEFPKEGPSILRIQQVVRGDSAAYFCASSLKAGSGTGGTDTQYFGPGTRLTVL.